A single sample is the source of the 8 T cell receptor beta chains below, sequenced in a study of tumor and adjacent non-tumor tissue in lung cancer. No cell sorting was done before RNA was extracted from the tissue. A modified ARM-PCR protocol with three rounds of nested PCR amplified TCRbeta. TCRdb analysed the multiplex PCR reads with MiXCR anew, one entry per CDR3 protein. The repertoire holds approximately 65,000 distinct CDR3 sequences, with about 60% as singletons. Sequenced: lung tumor tissue. These receptor sequences come from a man in his fifties or sixties with non-small cell lung cancer.

This clonotype was detected only a few times. This chain links TRBV28 with TRBJ2-2; 7 bases agree with TRBD2. CDR3 size: 16 residues. Trimming took 6 bases from V and 0 from J; bases not matched to a gene: 7. CDR1 and CDR2 (germline): MDHEN, SYDVKM. CDR3 bases: TGTGCCAGCAGCTTAGCGGGCGCCGCGAACACCGGGGAGCTGTTTTTT. Protein product: CASSLAGAANTGELFF.

Details on this clonotype: One junction end does not reproduce the germline sequence, and a read error may be involved. The chain joins TRBV7-9 to TRBJ1-5; 11 nucleotides agree with TRBD1. The V gene's germline CDR1 is SEHNR and CDR2 FQNEAQ (reference sequence). The CDR3 contains 16 residues. CDR3 coding DNA: TGTGCCAGCAGCCGGACAGGGGGCGCGGGCAATCAGTCCCAGCATTTT. Residues: CASSRTGGAGNQSQHF.

Comments on this clonotype: A single base separates this from a much larger clone, so it may be a read error. The chain combines TRBV27 with TRBJ2-2; 11 nucleotides agree with TRBD2. Germline trimming cut 2 bases from V and 6 bases from J; bases unmatched to any gene: 2. The CDR3 has 15 amino acids. Germline lookup yields CDR1 MNHEY and CDR2 SMNVEV (reference sequence). The CDR3 protein is CASSLPSGGSGELFF. CDR3 sequence (DNA): TGTGCCAGCAGTTTACCTAGCGGGGGGTCCGGGGAGCTGTTTTTT.

About this clonotype itself: One end of the junction does not line up with germline, which may come from a read error. V gene TRBV11-3 combines with J gene TRBJ2-3; weak D call: TRBD2 (6 bases). The CDR3 sequence is 15 residues long. Germline CDR1 is SGHNT and CDR2 is YENEEA. Written as DNA, the CDR3 is TGTGCCAGCAGCGCCGGGGTTAGCGGCACAGATACGCAATATTTT. It is translated as CASSAGVSGTDTQYF. The whole variable domain, remainder taken from reference TRBV11-3 and TRBJ2-3, is EAGVVQSPRYKIIEKKQPVAFWCNPISGHNTLYWYLQNLGQGPELLIRYENEEAVDDSQLPKDRFSAERLKGVDSTLKIQPAELGDSAVYLCASSAGVSGTDTQYFGPGTRLTVL.

For this clonotype: This sequence may be a read error, since a much larger clone differs from it by one base. J is TRBJ2-3 and V is TRBV14; 12 bases map to TRBD2. Per germline, CDR1 SGHDN and CDR2 FVKESK. The CDR3 loop spans 17 amino acids. The CDR3 loop is CASNQARTSGNADTQYF. The CDR3 region has the DNA TGTGCCAGCAACCAAGCTCGGACTAGCGGGAATGCAGATACGCAGTATTTT.

For this clonotype: One junction end disagrees with the germline gene, perhaps due to a read error. J is TRBJ2-3 and V is TRBV6-6, with D possibly being TRBD1 (5 bases). Germline CDR1 MNHNY, CDR2 SVGAGI (reference sequence). This CDR3 is 12 amino acids long. The chain's CDR3 is CPSSFGTGTQYF. The DNA of the CDR3 is TGTCCCAGCAGTTTCGGCACAGGTACGCAGTATTTT.

In the case of this clonotype: A much larger clone sits a single nucleotide away, making a read error possible. The genes are TRBV5-4 and TRBJ2-7; D could derive from TRBD1 or TRBD2 (5 bases each). Germline CDR1 and CDR2: SGHNT and YYREEE (reference sequence). This CDR3 is 14 amino acids long. The CDR3 DNA is TGTGCCCGCAGCCCTGGGGGAGCGGAAAACGAGCAGTACTTC. Translating gives CARSPGGAENEQYF.

The table lists this clonotype with a count of one. The chain is built from TRBV12-3 or TRBV12-4 and TRBJ1-2; D is unclear. The length of the CDR3 is 15 residues. V was cut by 5 bases and J by 4 bases, with 17 bases left in between. The CDR3 loop is CASSRTGNYSYGYTF. In nucleotides, the CDR3 is TGTGCCAGCAGTCGGACCGGGAACTATAGCTATGGCTACACCTTC.